The 20 T cell receptor beta chains below all came from one sample that was sequenced in a study of T cell responses to AZD1222 COVID-19 vaccine. The protocol was immunoSEQ multiplex PCR, while the TCRdb copy is restricted to in-frame clones and leaves out a portion. In the table there are approximately 210,000 clones, approximately 94% of which are singletons. The source was peripheral blood, collected 28 days after the second dose of the MenACWY control vaccine. The receptors derive from an adult who received the MenACWY meningococcal vaccine as a control.

V and J are TRBV6-5 and TRBJ1-5; 10 nucleotides agree with TRBD1. There are 16 residues in the CDR3. V dropped 4 bases and J dropped 4; count of bases not matched to a gene: 7. Germline V lookup: CDR1 MNHEY, CDR2 SVGAGI. Here the CDR3 DNA reads TGTGCCAGCAGTTCCTGGACAGGGGGTGCTAATCAGCCCCAGCATTTT. This gives the protein CASSSWTGGANQPQHF.

This chain joins TRBV9 and TRBJ2-5, with a weak D call TRBD1 (5 bases). V lost 0 bases, J lost 0 bases, and 6 bases lay in between. The CDR3 runs 14 residues. Germline CDR1 and CDR2: SGDLS and YYNGEE. In DNA form, the CDR3 reads TGTGCCAGCAGCGTAGGACAGTACCAAGAGACCCAGTACTTC. It translates to CASSVGQYQETQYF.

The genes are TRBV5-1 and TRBJ1-6; the match to TRBD1 covers 8 bases. The CDR3 runs to 18 residues. Germline CDR1 and CDR2: SGHRS and YFSETQ. Trimming took 5 bases from V and 2 from J; bases not matched to a gene: 12. The CDR3 loop is CASSFGQGRSTYNSPLHF. DNA of the CDR3: TGCGCCAGCAGTTTCGGACAGGGACGTAGCACCTATAATTCACCCCTCCACTTT. Full variable domain (remainder filled in from reference TRBV5-1 and TRBJ1-6): KAGVTQTPRYLIKTRGQQVTLSCSPISGHRSVSWYQQTPGQGLQFLFEYFSETQRNKGNFPGRFSGRQFSNSRSEMNVSTLELGDSALYLCASSFGQGRSTYNSPLHFGNGTRLTVT.

The genes are TRBV25-1 and TRBJ1-6; D may be TRBD1 (5 bases). Germline V lookup: CDR1 MGHDK, CDR2 SYGVNS. The CDR3 is 16 amino acids. V gave up 3 bases and J gave up 9 bases, with 18 bases separating them. The CDR3 DNA is TGTGCCAGCAGTGAGGAGAAGGGGAAGCCCATTTCACCCCTCCACTTT. Its translation: CASSEEKGKPISPLHF.

The rearrangement uses TRBV9 and TRBJ2-1; possibly TRBD1 or TRBD2 for D (5 bases each). Trimming removed 0 bases from V and 7 bases from J, with 8 bases in between. Germline loops: CDR1 SGDLS, CDR2 YYNGEE. The CDR3 contains 13 residues. The CDR3 loop is CASSVGGGNEQFF. The CDR3 coding sequence is TGTGCCAGCAGCGTAGGTGGGGGTAATGAGCAGTTCTTC.

V is TRBV6-5 and J is TRBJ2-3, with D hard to call. V lost 2 bases and J lost 6, with 6 bases in between. This CDR3 region has 12 residues. The V gene's germline CDR1 is MNHEY and CDR2 SVGAGI. CDR3 sequence (DNA): TGTGCCAGCAGTTACGGCCCTGATACGCAGTATTTT. It translates to CASSYGPDTQYF.

The chain has TRBV12-5 and TRBJ2-1, with TRBD1 matching over 11 bases. Per germline, CDR1 LGHNT and CDR2 FRNRAP. After removal of 1 base from V and 7 bases from J, the junction contained 6 bases not matched to a gene. The CDR3 runs 16 residues. The CDR3 coding sequence is TGTGCTAGTGGTTTGGCGGACAGGGGGCAGAATAATGAGCAGTTCTTC. This gives the protein CASGLADRGQNNEQFF.

The chain joins TRBV6-2 or TRBV6-3 to TRBJ2-7, with 7 nucleotides matching TRBD1. The CDR3 covers 17 residues. The germline V gene encodes CDR1 MNHEY and CDR2 SVGEGT. Unmatched junction bases numbered 8, after V lost 0 bases and J lost 0 bases. Here the CDR3 reads CASSYSGGSASSYEQYF. CDR3 coding DNA: TGTGCCAGCAGTTACTCAGGGGGCTCCGCTAGCTCCTACGAGCAGTACTTC.

Notes on this clone: An end of the junction differs from the germline gene, which may be a read error. The chain joins TRBV28 to TRBJ2-5; 7 positions match TRBD1. Germline V gene data show CDR1 as MDHEN and CDR2 as SYDVKM. The CDR3 length is 18 residues. CDR3 protein: CTSSLWQGDGAQQETQYF. Written as DNA, the CDR3 is TGTACCAGCAGTTTATGGCAGGGGGACGGGGCACAACAAGAGACCCAGTACTTC.

V usage is TRBV7-9 and J usage is TRBJ2-7; tentative D call: TRBD1 (6 bases). The germline CDR1 and CDR2 sequences are SEHNR and FQNEAQ (reference sequence). The CDR3 sequence is 13 residues long. The V gene lost 5 bases and the J gene lost 3 bases, with 11 bases spanning the gap. The CDR3 sequence is CASSQRTDYEQYF. Here the CDR3 DNA reads TGTGCCAGCAGCCAAAGGACAGACTACGAGCAGTACTTC.

The rearrangement joins TRBV10-3 to TRBJ1-3; the D is unclear. The CDR3 is made up of 14 amino acids. CDR1 is ENHRY and CDR2 is SYGVKD in the germline V gene. V gave up 4 bases and J gave up 2 bases, with 9 bases separating them. CDR3 DNA: TGTGCCATCAGTGCTCGGCAGCCTGGAAACACCATATATTTT. Protein: CAISARQPGNTIYF.

The chain couples TRBV11-2 to TRBJ1-3; D remains ambiguous. V shed 1 base and J shed 0 bases, with 4 bases lying between them. Germline assignment: CDR1 SGHAT and CDR2 FQNNGV. CDR3 length: 14 amino acids. In DNA, the CDR3 is TGTGCCAGCAGCTTAGGAGACTCTGGAAACACCATATATTTT. This encodes CASSLGDSGNTIYF.

The chain uses TRBV6-5 and TRBJ1-2; a weak D match, TRBD1 (6 bases). Trimming left V 8 bases short and J 2 bases short, with 12 bases between. There are 13 residues in the CDR3. Germline V lookup: CDR1 MNHEY, CDR2 SVGAGI. Written as DNA, the CDR3 is TGTGCCAGCGGGAGGACAGTAAACTATGGCTACACCTTC. This translates into CASGRTVNYGYTF.

The chain carries TRBV18 and TRBJ2-3; TRBD2 agrees at 9 bases. Germline V gene sequence: CDR1 KGHSH, CDR2 LQKENI. CDR3 length equals 20 residues. J gave up 2 bases and V 1 base, and 16 bases lay outside the gene matches. The CDR3 spells CASSPRGQGQTSGLTDTQYF. DNA for the CDR3: TGTGCCAGCTCACCACGGGGTCAGGGTCAGACTAGCGGACTCACAGATACGCAGTATTTT.

This clone appeared a few times. The chain carries TRBV7-3 and TRBJ2-5; a weak D match, TRBD2 (5 bases). From germline, CDR1 is SGHTA and CDR2 FQGTGA. This CDR3 is built from 13 residues. V gave up 2 bases and J gave up 4 bases, with 8 bases separating them. Here the CDR3 reads CASSLGEIETQYF. The CDR3 DNA reads as TGTGCCAGCAGCTTAGGGGAGATAGAGACCCAGTACTTC.

The rearrangement joins TRBV28 to TRBJ1-2, with D unresolved. CDR3 length: 14 amino acids. The ends were cut back, 3 bases at V and 4 bases at J, with 12 bases in the middle. Per the germline V gene, CDR1 is MDHEN and CDR2 is SYDVKM. CDR3 bases: TGTGCCAGCAGTTTTTCCCAAACCACCTATGGCTACACCTTC. Protein sequence: CASSFSQTTYGYTF.

The rearrangement joins TRBV19 to TRBJ2-2, with 7 bases fitting TRBD1. V lost 5 bases and J lost 4; bases outside the gene matches: 10. CDR1 and CDR2 (germline): LNHDA, SQIVND (reference sequence). This CDR3 is built from 16 residues. For the CDR3, the DNA is TGTGCCAGTAGTCCCCCGACAGGGACCCGCACCGGGGAGCTGTTTTTT. Protein product: CASSPPTGTRTGELFF. The full variable domain, rest sourced from reference TRBV19 and TRBJ2-2, is DGGITQSPKYLFRKEGQNVTLSCEQNLNHDAMYWYRQDPGQGLRLIYYSQIVNDFQKGDIAEGYSVSREKKESFPLTVTSAQKNPTAFYLCASSPPTGTRTGELFFGEGSRLTVL.

The chain links TRBV24-1 to TRBJ2-3, with TRBD2 matching 7 bases. Germline values: CDR1 KGHDR, CDR2 SFDVKD. Unmatched junction bases numbered 5, after V lost 6 bases and J lost 0 bases. The length of the CDR3 is 15 residues. The CDR3 DNA reads as TGTGCCACCAGTTCGACTAGCCCTAGCACAGATACGCAGTATTTT. Translating it yields CATSSTSPSTDTQYF.

This clone was seen only once. The V gene is TRBV28, the J gene TRBJ1-3, with D uncertain. The V end lost 6 bases, the J end lost 4 bases, and 7 bases lay between the germline ends. CDR3 length: 12 residues. Per germline, CDR1 MDHEN and CDR2 SYDVKM. CDR3 residues: CASSYTGNTIYF. CDR3 coding DNA: TGTGCCAGCAGCTATACAGGAAACACCATATATTTT.

The chain uses TRBV18 and TRBJ2-2, with TRBD2 identical over 8 bases. Per germline, CDR1 KGHSH and CDR2 LQKENI. Trimming removed 6 bases from V and 0 bases from J; junction bases left unmatched: 9. CDR3 size: 17 residues. The CDR3 sequence: CASSQDRLASNTGELFF. As DNA, the CDR3 is TGTGCCAGCTCCCAAGACAGACTAGCGTCGAACACCGGGGAGCTGTTTTTT.